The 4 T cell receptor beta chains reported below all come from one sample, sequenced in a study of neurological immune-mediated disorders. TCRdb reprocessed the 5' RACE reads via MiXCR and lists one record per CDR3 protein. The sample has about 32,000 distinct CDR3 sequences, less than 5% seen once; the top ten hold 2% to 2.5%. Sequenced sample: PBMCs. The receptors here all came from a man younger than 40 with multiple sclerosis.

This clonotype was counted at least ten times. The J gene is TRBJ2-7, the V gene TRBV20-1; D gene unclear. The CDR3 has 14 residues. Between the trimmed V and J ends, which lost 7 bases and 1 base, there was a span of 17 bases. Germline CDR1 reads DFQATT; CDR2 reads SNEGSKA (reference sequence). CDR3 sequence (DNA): TGCAGTGGGTCCGGGCCAACCTCATCCTACGAGCAGTACTTC. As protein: CSGSGPTSSYEQYF.

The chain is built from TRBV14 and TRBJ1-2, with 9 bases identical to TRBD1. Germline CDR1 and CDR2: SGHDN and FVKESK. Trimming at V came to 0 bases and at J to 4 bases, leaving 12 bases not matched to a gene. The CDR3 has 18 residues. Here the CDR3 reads CASSQDLLSTGGGYGYTF. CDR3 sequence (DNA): TGTGCCAGCAGCCAAGATCTCCTCTCTACAGGGGGCGGCTATGGCTACACCTTC.

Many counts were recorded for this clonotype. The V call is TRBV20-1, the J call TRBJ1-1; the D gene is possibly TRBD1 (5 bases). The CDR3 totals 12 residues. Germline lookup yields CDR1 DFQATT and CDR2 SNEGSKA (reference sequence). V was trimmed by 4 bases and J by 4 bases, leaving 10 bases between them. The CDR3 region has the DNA TGCAGTGCTAACCAGGGTGGCACTGAAGCTTTCTTT. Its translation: CSANQGGTEAFF.

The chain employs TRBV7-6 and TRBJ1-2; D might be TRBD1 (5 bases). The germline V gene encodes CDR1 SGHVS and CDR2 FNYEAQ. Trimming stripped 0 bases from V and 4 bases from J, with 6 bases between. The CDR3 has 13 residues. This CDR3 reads CASSLAQGYGYTF. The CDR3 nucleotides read TGTGCCAGCAGCTTAGCGCAGGGCTATGGCTACACCTTC.